These 26 T cell receptor beta chains were sequenced from one sample in a study of PD-1 blockade in classical Hodgkin lymphoma. TCRdb's table, derived via immunoSEQ multiplex PCR, lists solely in-frame clones and lacks some. The sample includes 50,000 to 75,000 clones, around 88% of them seen just once. After autologous stem cell transplantation all patients relapsed, and prior brentuximab vedotin exposure differed between cohorts. Sequencing used peripheral blood mononuclear cells (PBMCs), obtained at baseline. All receptors derive from a human donor with classical Hodgkin lymphoma.

This clone showed up just once. This chain links TRBV6-1 with TRBJ1-5, with a tentative D call TRBD1 (6 bases). The germline V and J ends were trimmed by 7 bases and 4 bases, with 17 bases remaining between them. The CDR3 is 15 amino acids. CDR1 and CDR2 from the germline V gene are MNHNS and SASEGT. CDR3 residues: CASTRTGWANQPQHF. Written as DNA, the CDR3 is TGTGCCAGCACCCGCACAGGGTGGGCGAATCAGCCCCAGCATTTT.

V is TRBV5-4 and J is TRBJ2-7; possibly TRBD2 for D (5 bases). The CDR3 runs to 14 residues. Germline V gene lookup returns CDR1 SGHNT and CDR2 YYREEE (reference sequence). The V and J ends lost 0 bases and 3 bases respectively, with 10 bases between them. CDR3 bases: TGTGCCAGCAGCTTGGCCGCGGCGGGCTACGAGCAGTACTTC. This gives the protein CASSLAAAGYEQYF. Based on the CDR3 plus reference TRBV5-4 and TRBJ2-7, the full variable domain is ETGVTQSPTHLIKTRGQQVTLRCSSQSGHNTVSWYQQALGQGPQFIFQYYREEENGRGNFPPRFSGLQFPNYSSELNVNALELDDSALYLCASSLAAAGYEQYFGPGTRLTVT.

The J gene is TRBJ2-1, the V gene TRBV4-2; weak D call: TRBD2 (5 bases). Germline values: CDR1 LGHNA, CDR2 YNFKEQ. Trimming took 2 bases from V and 4 from J, leaving 24 bases between them. The CDR3 runs to 19 residues. CDR3 bases: TGTGCCAGCAGCCAAACCCCCGCCGGGAAGCGGAAAAATTACAATGAGCAGTTCTTC. Translation: CASSQTPAGKRKNYNEQFF.

The chain has TRBV7-9 and TRBJ1-5, with D possibly being TRBD1 (5 bases). Germline V gene lookup returns CDR1 SEHNR and CDR2 FQNEAQ (reference sequence). Trimming took off 1 base at V and 1 base at J, with 11 bases between the two ends. The CDR3 has 16 residues. CDR3 sequence: CASSLGEGESNQPQHF. CDR3 sequence (DNA): TGTGCCAGCAGCTTAGGTGAAGGGGAGAGCAATCAGCCCCAGCATTTT.

The chain employs TRBV15 and TRBJ1-1, with D uncertain. Germline V gene sequence: CDR1 LNHNV, CDR2 YYDKDF (reference sequence). This CDR3 is 13 amino acids long. Trimming removed 7 bases from V and 1 base from J, with 10 bases in between. The CDR3 protein is CATNRRQNTEAFF. The CDR3 DNA is TGTGCCACCAACCGTAGACAGAACACTGAAGCTTTCTTT.

The chain has TRBV7-6 and TRBJ2-1; D perhaps matches TRBD1 (6 bases). The V gene lost 7 bases and the J gene lost 4 bases, with 20 bases spanning the gap. The CDR3 totals 16 residues. Germline loops: CDR1 SGHVS, CDR2 FNYEAQ. The CDR3 here is CASTKGDIKGYNEQFF. The DNA for the CDR3 is TGTGCCAGCACCAAAGGGGACATCAAAGGTTACAATGAGCAGTTCTTC.

The rearrangement joins TRBV9 to TRBJ1-4; D is ambiguous. Looked up from germline, CDR1 is SGDLS and CDR2 is YYNGEE. The CDR3 contains 15 residues. The V end was cut by 2 bases, the J end by 4 bases, with 12 bases between. The CDR3 DNA reads as TGTGCCAGCAGCGTCAGAGTCGGAGGTAATGAAAAACTGTTTTTT. This gives the protein CASSVRVGGNEKLFF.

The chain joins TRBV7-6 to TRBJ2-7, with D uncertain. The V gene lost 0 bases and the J gene lost 0 bases, with 15 bases spanning the gap. CDR1 is SGHVS, CDR2 FNYEAQ, per germline. The CDR3 spans 17 residues. The CDR3 region has the DNA TGTGCCAGCAGCTTAGCATCCGGGTCCTATAGCTCCTACGAGCAGTACTTC. Amino acids: CASSLASGSYSSYEQYF.

This clone appeared a single time. The V gene is TRBV18, the J gene TRBJ1-2; 7 bases agree with TRBD1. Germline values: CDR1 KGHSH, CDR2 LQKENI. V gave up 3 bases and J gave up 8 bases; unmatched junction bases: 6. The CDR3 contains 13 residues. CDR3 loop: CASSPNTGEGYTF. The CDR3 nucleotides are TGTGCCAGCTCACCTAACACAGGGGAAGGCTACACCTTC. Variable domain in full (rest from reference TRBV18 and TRBJ1-2): NAGVMQNPRHLVRRRGQEARLRCSPMKGHSHVYWYRQLPEEGLKFMVYLQKENIIDESGMPKERFSAEFPKEGPSILRIQQVVRGDSAAYFCASSPNTGEGYTFGSGTRLTVV.

Written as DNA, the CDR3 is TGTGCCAGCAGCCAAGACCGGACAGGGATGAACACTGAAGCTTTCTTT. Its translation is CASSQDRTGMNTEAFF. V usage is TRBV14 and J usage is TRBJ1-1, with 8 bases that match TRBD1. CDR3 size: 16 residues. The V gene's germline CDR1 is SGHDN and CDR2 FVKESK. V lost 0 bases to trimming and J lost 0 bases; unmatched junction nucleotides: 3.

V and J are TRBV6-5 and TRBJ2-1; 8 positions agree with TRBD2. Trimming at V came to 4 bases and at J to 4 bases, leaving 9 bases not matched to a gene. There are 16 residues in the CDR3. Germline CDR1 is MNHEY and CDR2 is SVGAGI. CDR3 sequence reads: CASSFGRGAGYNEQFF. CDR3 bases: TGTGCCAGCAGTTTCGGGCGGGGGGCCGGATACAATGAGCAGTTCTTC.

CDR3 nucleotide sequence: TGTGCCTGGAGTACCGGTGAGCAGTTCTTC. It translates to CAWSTGEQFF. The V call is TRBV30, the J call TRBJ2-1, with D unclear. Trimming shortened V by 2 bases and J by 9 bases, and 5 bases separated the two germline ends. The CDR3 spans 10 residues. Germline CDR1 and CDR2: GTSNPN and SVGIG (reference sequence).

This rearrangement joins TRBV6-6 to TRBJ1-4; 9 bases are a match to TRBD1. CDR1 and CDR2 from the germline V gene are MNHNY and SVGAGI (reference sequence). Trimming cost V 2 bases and J 6 bases; bases outside gene matches: 1. CDR3 size: 14 residues. The CDR3 sequence: CASSYGTGYEKLFF. Here the CDR3 DNA reads TGTGCCAGCAGTTACGGGACAGGGTATGAAAAACTGTTTTTT.

In this sample, this clone turned up a few times. The chain couples TRBV14 to TRBJ2-7; D is unclear. V lost 2 bases and J 4 bases, leaving 18 bases between the germline ends. CDR3 size: 16 residues. The V gene's germline CDR1 is SGHDN and CDR2 FVKESK. For the CDR3, the DNA is TGTGCCAGCAGCCAAACCCTCGCGGTCCGGTTTTACGAGCAGTACTTC. This encodes CASSQTLAVRFYEQYF.

This chain joins TRBV4-2 and TRBJ1-4; D call uncertain. The germline V gene encodes CDR1 LGHNA and CDR2 YNFKEQ. Trimming took 0 bases from V and 3 from J, leaving 8 bases between them. This CDR3 is 15 amino acids long. The CDR3 here is CASSQDKSANEKLFF. The DNA for the CDR3 is TGTGCCAGCAGCCAAGATAAGAGCGCTAATGAAAAACTGTTTTTT.

J is TRBJ1-5 and V is TRBV2; D is undetermined. The CDR3 is made up of 14 amino acids. Germline-derived CDR1 and CDR2 are SNHLY and FYNNEI. Trimming shortened V by 4 bases and J by 0 bases, and 7 bases separated the two germline ends. In DNA form, the CDR3 reads TGTGCCAGCAGTGCGATTGATAGCAATCAGCCCCAGCATTTT. Protein: CASSAIDSNQPQHF.

The chain links TRBV18 to TRBJ2-2; D call uncertain. This CDR3 is built from 15 residues. CDR1 is KGHSH, CDR2 LQKENI, per germline. Trimming cost V 0 bases and J 6 bases, with 11 bases left between them. The CDR3 DNA is TGTGCCAGCTCACCACCGGCAAGGGTGGCCGGGGAGCTGTTTTTT. This sequence encodes CASSPPARVAGELFF.

This clone was observed once. DNA of the CDR3: TGTGCCAGCAGCAAAGGCGCTCGACTCTCTGGAAACACCATATATTTT. It specifies CASSKGARLSGNTIYF. The rearrangement joins TRBV21-1 to TRBJ1-3. TRBV21-1 is listed as a pseudogene. CDR3 length: 16 amino acids.

This clone was observed once. The J gene is TRBJ2-7, the V gene TRBV6-5; 10 nucleotides line up with TRBD1. The CDR3 has 15 amino acids. The germline V gene has CDR1 MNHEY and CDR2 SVGAGI. V trimming: 6 bases; J trimming: 0 bases; junction bases outside the gene matches: 5. The CDR3 coding sequence is TGTGCCAGCAGCCGGACAGGGGGGAGCTCCTACGAGCAGTACTTC. Translated, it gives CASSRTGGSSYEQYF.

This chain joins TRBV6-1 and TRBJ2-7, with D possibly called TRBD1 or TRBD2 (6 bases each). V was cut by 5 bases and J by 5 bases, with 16 bases left in between. Per the germline V gene, CDR1 is MNHNS and CDR2 is SASEGT. The CDR3 extends over 14 amino acids. CDR3 nucleotides: TGTGCCAGCAGTTGGGGGGCTCAAGAGGACGAGCAGTACTTC. Residues: CASSWGAQEDEQYF.

The J gene is TRBJ2-3, the V gene TRBV5-1; 8 positions match TRBD1. Per germline, CDR1 SGHRS and CDR2 YFSETQ. V lost 0 bases, J lost 6 bases, and 6 bases stayed unmatched. The CDR3 has 15 residues. The CDR3 is CASSLVWTGIDTQYF. DNA of the CDR3: TGCGCCAGCAGCTTGGTCTGGACAGGGATCGATACGCAGTATTTT.

J is TRBJ1-5 and V is TRBV13; the D is unclear. This CDR3 is 15 amino acids long. V lost 4 bases to trimming and J lost 1 base, with 11 bases between them. Germline V gene data show CDR1 as PRHDT and CDR2 as FYEKMQ (reference sequence). Here the CDR3 reads CASSSRDGSNQPQHF. The CDR3 DNA is TGTGCCAGCAGCTCCCGAGACGGGAGCAATCAGCCCCAGCATTTT.

The V gene is TRBV7-8, the J gene TRBJ2-7; D possibly matches TRBD1 or TRBD2 (6 bases each). CDR1 and CDR2 (germline): SGHVS, FQNEAQ. Between the trimmed V and J ends, which lost 5 bases and 2 bases, there was a span of 16 bases. This CDR3 comprises 15 residues. CDR3 coding DNA: TGTGCCAGCAGCCGCGAGGGGGGTGGGACCTACGAGCAGTACTTC. It specifies CASSREGGGTYEQYF.

The rearrangement joins TRBV6-5 to TRBJ2-3, with 7 positions matching TRBD2. Trimming cost V 6 bases and J 0 bases; bases outside gene matches: 6. This CDR3 comprises 15 residues. Germline lookup yields CDR1 MNHEY and CDR2 SVGAGI. The CDR3 sequence is CASRPGGTSTDTQYF. CDR3 DNA sequence: TGTGCCAGCAGACCCGGGGGGACTAGCACAGATACGCAGTATTTT.

The chain recombines TRBV11-2 with TRBJ2-3; 9 nucleotides line up with TRBD2. With 3 bases clipped from V and 0 bases from J, the junction kept 10 bases outside the gene matches. The V gene's germline CDR1 is SGHAT and CDR2 FQNNGV. The CDR3 is 18 residues long. CDR3 sequence: CASSFGVAGVISTDTQYF. Written as DNA, the CDR3 is TGTGCCAGCAGCTTTGGGGTAGCGGGGGTGATAAGCACAGATACGCAGTATTTT.

The V call is TRBV5-6, the J call TRBJ2-6, with D unclear. Trimming cost V 0 bases and J 0 bases, with 7 bases left between them. The germline gives CDR1 SGHDT, CDR2 YYEEEE. The CDR3 sequence is 16 residues long. DNA of the CDR3: TGTGCCAGCAGCTTGGTATCGCACTCTGGGGCCAACGTCCTGACTTTC. Its protein is CASSLVSHSGANVLTF. The entire variable domain, with the rest obtained from reference TRBV5-6 and TRBJ2-6, is as follows: DAGVTQSPTHLIKTRGQQVTLRCSPKSGHDTVSWYQQALGQGPQFIFQYYEEEERQRGNFPDRFSGHQFPNYSSELNVNALLLGDSALYLCASSLVSHSGANVLTFGAGSRLTVL.